A single sample is the source of the 28 T cell receptor beta chains below, sequenced in a study of cytomegalovirus exposure and HLA in healthy donors. 13 Jbeta primers and 60 Vbeta primers were used for the PCR. Sequencing was performed with immunoSEQ multiplex PCR; in TCRdb, only in-frame clones are kept and a portion is missing. The sample lists fewer than 120,000 clones, around three quarters occurring once. Specimen: PBMCs. The receptors were sampled from a woman aged 25 to 45 in good health and CMV-seronegative.

This clone was observed a handful of times. V and J are TRBV5-1 and TRBJ2-1; TRBD2 matches 9 bases. The V gene end was trimmed by 1 base and the J gene end by 3 bases; junction bases not matched to a gene: 2. This CDR3 is 15 amino acids long. Germline V gene lookup returns CDR1 SGHRS and CDR2 YFSETQ. In nucleotides, the CDR3 is TGCGCCAGCAGCTTGTCTAGCGGGAACTACAATGAGCAGTTCTTC. Translation gives CASSLSSGNYNEQFF. The full variable domain, in which reference TRBV5-1 and TRBJ2-1 provide the parts outside the CDR3, is KAGVTQTPRYLIKTRGQQVTLSCSPISGHRSVSWYQQTPGQGLQFLFEYFSETQRNKGNFPGRFSGRQFSNSRSEMNVSTLELGDSALYLCASSLSSGNYNEQFFGPGTRLTVL.

This clone occurred a few times. The chain couples TRBV5-4 to TRBJ2-7, with 7 positions matching TRBD1. V lost 6 bases, J lost 2 bases, and 5 bases stayed unmatched. The length of the CDR3 is 13 residues. Per germline, CDR1 SGHNT and CDR2 YYREEE (reference sequence). The CDR3 DNA sequence: TGTGCCAGCAAGTTTCAGGGGGCCTACGAGCAGTACTTC. Its protein is CASKFQGAYEQYF. Together with reference TRBV5-4 and TRBJ2-7, the CDR3 gives the full variable domain: ETGVTQSPTHLIKTRGQQVTLRCSSQSGHNTVSWYQQALGQGPQFIFQYYREEENGRGNFPPRFSGLQFPNYSSELNVNALELDDSALYLCASKFQGAYEQYFGPGTRLTVT.

This clone was recorded once. CDR3 in DNA: TGTGCCAGTAGTCTAAACGGGGGAAACACTGAAGCTTTCTTT. As protein: CASSLNGGNTEAFF. The chain combines TRBV19 with TRBJ1-1, with TRBD1 as a possible D gene (5 bases). This CDR3 contains 14 residues. Per the germline V gene, CDR1 is LNHDA and CDR2 is SQIVND (reference sequence). Trimming took 5 bases from V and 2 from J, leaving 12 bases between them.

J is TRBJ2-5 and V is TRBV11-1; perhaps TRBD2 as D (5 bases). CDR3 length: 14 residues. CDR1 is SGHAT, CDR2 FQDESV, per germline (reference sequence). The V end was cut by 0 bases, the J end by 5 bases, with 10 bases between. CDR3 coding DNA: TGTGCCAGCAGCTTAGCGGGAGAGAAGGAGACCCAGTACTTC. Protein product: CASSLAGEKETQYF.

The chain couples TRBV6-4 to TRBJ2-3; D may be TRBD2 (7 bases). Trimming removed 4 bases at V and 4 bases at J, with 30 bases between. The CDR3 is 20 amino acids. CDR1 is MRHNA and CDR2 is SNTAGT in the germline V gene. CDR3 sequence reads: CASSGGAGSGGSQLADTQYF. The CDR3 coding sequence is TGTGCCAGCAGTGGGGGGGCGGGTTCCGGGGGGTCCCAACTCGCAGATACGCAGTATTTT.

This CDR3 reads CASSRQRGQGADTQYF. CDR3 DNA: TGTGCCAGCAGCCGACAAAGAGGACAGGGGGCAGATACGCAGTATTTT. This chain connects TRBV4-2 to TRBJ2-3; 10 positions match TRBD1. V lost 4 bases, J lost 4 bases, and 8 bases stayed unmatched. CDR1 and CDR2 from the germline V gene are LGHNA and YNFKEQ. The CDR3 totals 16 residues.

The V call is TRBV11-2, the J call TRBJ1-2, with no clear D. V dropped 1 base and J dropped 8 bases, with 8 bases sitting between them. Germline CDR1 and CDR2: SGHAT and FQNNGV. The CDR3 has 12 amino acids. The CDR3 spells CASSLVSKGYTF. CDR3 sequence (DNA): TGTGCCAGCAGCTTAGTCTCTAAAGGCTACACCTTC.

The chain has TRBV30 and TRBJ2-2, with D hard to call. Trimming took 4 bases from V and 6 from J, leaving 9 bases between them. The CDR3 covers 12 residues. CDR1 and CDR2 (germline): GTSNPN, SVGIG (reference sequence). CDR3 bases: TGTGCCTGGACCGCCGGTTCCGGGGAGCTGTTTTTT. Protein: CAWTAGSGELFF.

The chain couples TRBV7-8 to TRBJ2-3; no firm D call. Germline CDR1 SGHVS, CDR2 FQNEAQ. Between the trimmed V and J ends, which lost 1 base and 4 bases, there was a span of 15 bases. The CDR3 length is 16 residues. CDR3 residues: CASSLVPGSAADTQYF. CDR3 sequence (DNA): TGTGCCAGCAGCTTAGTACCCGGGTCCGCTGCAGATACGCAGTATTTT.

The chain has TRBV29-1 and TRBJ2-3; possibly TRBD2 for D (6 bases). The length of the CDR3 is 16 residues. V dropped 4 bases and J dropped 2 bases, with 19 bases sitting between them. Germline CDR1 reads SQVTM; CDR2 reads ANQGSEA. CDR3 bases: TGCAGCGTTGTCTTTTCAGTCGCGGGATACACAGATACGCAGTATTTT. Protein: CSVVFSVAGYTDTQYF.

Only a few counts were recorded for this clone. This rearrangement joins TRBV7-3 to TRBJ1-1; 7 nucleotides match TRBD1. Germline values: CDR1 SGHTA, CDR2 FQGTGA. Losses at the gene ends were 4 bases for V and 4 bases for J; bases not matched to a gene: 6. The CDR3 spans 14 residues. The CDR3 bases are TGTGCCAGCAGCTCGACAGGGTCCAGCACTGAAGCTTTCTTT. Translation: CASSSTGSSTEAFF.

The chain employs TRBV7-9 and TRBJ1-6; 8 nucleotides agree with TRBD1. CDR1 and CDR2 from the germline V gene are SEHNR and FQNEAQ (reference sequence). The CDR3 is 17 residues long. V shed 1 base and J 7 bases; nucleotides not matched to a gene: 9. The CDR3 spells CASSLGGRGPINSPLHF. The CDR3 DNA sequence: TGTGCCAGCAGCTTAGGGGGCAGGGGGCCTATCAATTCACCCCTCCACTTT.

This sequence joins TRBV11-2 and TRBJ2-5, with a weak D call TRBD1 (5 bases). CDR1 SGHAT and CDR2 FQNNGV come from the germline V gene. Trimming pared 5 bases from V and 2 bases from J, leaving 15 bases between. The CDR3 is 15 amino acids. In DNA form, the CDR3 reads TGTGCCAGCAGCACGGCAAGGGCAGGGCAAGAGACCCAGTACTTC. It specifies CASSTARAGQETQYF.

The gene calls are TRBV28 and TRBJ1-5; D is ambiguous. The CDR3 spans 15 residues. V lost 4 bases and J lost 2, with 12 bases in between. Germline CDR1 is MDHEN and CDR2 is SYDVKM. CDR3 sequence: CASSSPSRGNQPQHF. The CDR3 DNA sequence: TGTGCCAGCAGTTCCCCCTCGCGGGGCAATCAGCCCCAGCATTTT.

This chain uses TRBV7-8 with TRBJ2-7; D is perhaps TRBD2 (5 bases). The CDR3 loop spans 15 amino acids. Trimming took off 0 bases at V and 2 bases at J, with 11 bases between the two ends. Germline CDR1 reads SGHVS; CDR2 reads FQNEAQ. CDR3 amino acids: CASSLARSAAYEQYF. The CDR3 DNA follows: TGTGCCAGCAGCTTAGCCCGCTCAGCGGCCTACGAGCAGTACTTC.

The chain has TRBV2 and TRBJ2-7, with 9 positions matching TRBD1. V was clipped by 6 bases and J by 5 bases; unmatched bases: 2. The CDR3 totals 12 residues. The germline CDR1 and CDR2 sequences are SNHLY and FYNNEI. Here the CDR3 reads CASRRTGDEQYF. In DNA form, the CDR3 reads TGTGCCAGCAGGAGGACAGGGGACGAGCAGTACTTC.

This clone was picked up a small number of times. This chain uses TRBV15 with TRBJ1-1; no clear D. The CDR3 contains 13 residues. Germline assignment: CDR1 LNHNV and CDR2 YYDKDF (reference sequence). With 0 bases removed from V and 5 bases from J, the gap between germline ends came to 7 bases. The CDR3: CATSREGRTEAFF. The CDR3 nucleotides are TGTGCCACCAGCAGAGAAGGGAGGACTGAAGCTTTCTTT.

This clone has only a few counts. This chain joins TRBV29-1 and TRBJ1-2; a weak D match, TRBD1 (6 bases). The germline V gene has CDR1 SQVTM and CDR2 ANQGSEA. The CDR3 covers 12 residues. Between the trimmed V and J ends, which lost 2 bases and 4 bases, there was a span of 8 bases. The CDR3 spells CSVELTGYGYTF. CDR3 sequence (DNA): TGCAGCGTTGAATTGACAGGCTATGGCTACACCTTC.

CDR3 bases: TGTGCCAGCAGCGTCGGCAGGGGCTACGAGCAGTACTTC. It specifies CASSVGRGYEQYF. The J gene is TRBJ2-7, the V gene TRBV7-6; weak D call: TRBD1 (6 bases). Trimming removed 5 bases from V and 3 bases from J, with 11 bases in between. The V gene's germline CDR1 is SGHVS and CDR2 FNYEAQ. This CDR3 region has 13 residues.

This chain connects TRBV5-5 to TRBJ2-5; D possibly corresponds to TRBD1 (5 bases). Between the trimmed V and J ends, which lost 4 bases and 1 base, there was a span of 11 bases. This CDR3 is 14 amino acids long. Germline CDR1 reads SGHKS; CDR2 reads YYEKEE (reference sequence). Here the CDR3 DNA reads TGTGCCAGCAGCCCACGGACAAGCCAAGAGACCCAGTACTTC. Its translation is CASSPRTSQETQYF.

The gene calls are TRBV19 and TRBJ2-7; no clear D gene. The CDR3 runs to 12 residues. The V end lost 5 bases, the J end lost 4 bases, and 9 bases lay between the germline ends. The germline CDR1 and CDR2 sequences are LNHDA and SQIVND (reference sequence). The CDR3 region is CASSHDGYEQYF. The CDR3, as DNA: TGTGCCAGTAGTCACGACGGGTACGAGCAGTACTTC.

The rearrangement uses TRBV4-2 and TRBJ2-7; 7 bases align to TRBD2. This CDR3 spans 15 amino acids. With V trimmed by 1 base and J by 0 bases, 3 bases remained unmatched. Germline V lookup: CDR1 LGHNA, CDR2 YNFKEQ. The CDR3: CASSQASGISYEQYF. Here the CDR3 DNA reads TGTGCCAGCAGCCAAGCGAGCGGGATCTCCTACGAGCAGTACTTC.

This chain joins TRBV9 and TRBJ1-2; TRBD1 agrees at 7 bases. The CDR3 is 15 amino acids. The ends lost 4 bases at V and 6 bases at J; junction bases unmatched: 12. Per germline, CDR1 SGDLS and CDR2 YYNGEE. The CDR3: CASSQTTGRGDGYTF. The CDR3 nucleotides are TGTGCCAGCAGCCAGACGACAGGGCGAGGTGATGGCTACACCTTC.

The chain carries TRBV7-2 and TRBJ2-7; 14 bases agree with TRBD2. CDR1 and CDR2 (germline): SGHTA, FQGNSA. The CDR3 runs to 16 residues. V lost 5 bases, J lost 6 bases, and 9 bases stayed unmatched. CDR3 region: CASSPRLAGGESEQYF. The CDR3 DNA reads TGTGCCAGCAGCCCTAGACTAGCGGGAGGGGAAAGCGAGCAGTACTTC.

This clone has a handful of counts. The chain uses TRBV12-5 and TRBJ2-5; TRBD1 is a possible D gene (5 bases). V lost 6 bases, J lost 6 bases, and 14 bases lay in between. The CDR3 runs to 13 residues. CDR1 and CDR2 (germline): LGHNT, FRNRAP. The CDR3 loop reads CASGRGELKTQYF. CDR3 coding DNA: TGTGCTAGTGGAAGGGGCGAGTTGAAGACCCAGTACTTC. The full variable domain, in which reference TRBV12-5 and TRBJ2-5 provide the parts outside the CDR3, is DARVTQTPRHKVTEMGQEVTMRCQPILGHNTVFWYRQTMMQGLELLAYFRNRAPLDDSGMPKDRFSAEMPDATLATLKIQPSEPRDSAVYFCASGRGELKTQYFGPGTRLLVL.

V gene TRBV30 combines with J gene TRBJ2-1, with 7 bases aligning to TRBD2. The CDR3 loop spans 15 amino acids. CDR1 is GTSNPN and CDR2 is SVGIG in the germline V gene (reference sequence). V lost 4 bases, J lost 11 bases, and 17 bases stayed unmatched. CDR3 loop: CAWTPPAGSPMKQFF. In DNA, the CDR3 is TGTGCCTGGACCCCTCCAGCGGGATCCCCCATGAAGCAGTTCTTC.

This chain uses TRBV15 with TRBJ2-6; D not resolved. V was trimmed by 7 bases and J by 4 bases, leaving 8 bases between them. Per germline, CDR1 LNHNV and CDR2 YYDKDF (reference sequence). This CDR3 has 13 residues. The CDR3 sequence is CATTLGGANVLTF. DNA of the CDR3: TGTGCCACCACTCTTGGCGGGGCCAACGTCCTGACTTTC.

This chain uses TRBV14 with TRBJ2-4, with 9 positions matching TRBD2. This CDR3 region has 18 residues. V was clipped by 0 bases and J by 0 bases; unmatched bases: 6. The V gene's germline CDR1 is SGHDN and CDR2 FVKESK. CDR3 region: CASSQERLAGLAKNIQYF. Here the CDR3 DNA reads TGTGCCAGCAGCCAAGAAAGGCTAGCGGGGCTAGCCAAAAACATTCAGTACTTC.